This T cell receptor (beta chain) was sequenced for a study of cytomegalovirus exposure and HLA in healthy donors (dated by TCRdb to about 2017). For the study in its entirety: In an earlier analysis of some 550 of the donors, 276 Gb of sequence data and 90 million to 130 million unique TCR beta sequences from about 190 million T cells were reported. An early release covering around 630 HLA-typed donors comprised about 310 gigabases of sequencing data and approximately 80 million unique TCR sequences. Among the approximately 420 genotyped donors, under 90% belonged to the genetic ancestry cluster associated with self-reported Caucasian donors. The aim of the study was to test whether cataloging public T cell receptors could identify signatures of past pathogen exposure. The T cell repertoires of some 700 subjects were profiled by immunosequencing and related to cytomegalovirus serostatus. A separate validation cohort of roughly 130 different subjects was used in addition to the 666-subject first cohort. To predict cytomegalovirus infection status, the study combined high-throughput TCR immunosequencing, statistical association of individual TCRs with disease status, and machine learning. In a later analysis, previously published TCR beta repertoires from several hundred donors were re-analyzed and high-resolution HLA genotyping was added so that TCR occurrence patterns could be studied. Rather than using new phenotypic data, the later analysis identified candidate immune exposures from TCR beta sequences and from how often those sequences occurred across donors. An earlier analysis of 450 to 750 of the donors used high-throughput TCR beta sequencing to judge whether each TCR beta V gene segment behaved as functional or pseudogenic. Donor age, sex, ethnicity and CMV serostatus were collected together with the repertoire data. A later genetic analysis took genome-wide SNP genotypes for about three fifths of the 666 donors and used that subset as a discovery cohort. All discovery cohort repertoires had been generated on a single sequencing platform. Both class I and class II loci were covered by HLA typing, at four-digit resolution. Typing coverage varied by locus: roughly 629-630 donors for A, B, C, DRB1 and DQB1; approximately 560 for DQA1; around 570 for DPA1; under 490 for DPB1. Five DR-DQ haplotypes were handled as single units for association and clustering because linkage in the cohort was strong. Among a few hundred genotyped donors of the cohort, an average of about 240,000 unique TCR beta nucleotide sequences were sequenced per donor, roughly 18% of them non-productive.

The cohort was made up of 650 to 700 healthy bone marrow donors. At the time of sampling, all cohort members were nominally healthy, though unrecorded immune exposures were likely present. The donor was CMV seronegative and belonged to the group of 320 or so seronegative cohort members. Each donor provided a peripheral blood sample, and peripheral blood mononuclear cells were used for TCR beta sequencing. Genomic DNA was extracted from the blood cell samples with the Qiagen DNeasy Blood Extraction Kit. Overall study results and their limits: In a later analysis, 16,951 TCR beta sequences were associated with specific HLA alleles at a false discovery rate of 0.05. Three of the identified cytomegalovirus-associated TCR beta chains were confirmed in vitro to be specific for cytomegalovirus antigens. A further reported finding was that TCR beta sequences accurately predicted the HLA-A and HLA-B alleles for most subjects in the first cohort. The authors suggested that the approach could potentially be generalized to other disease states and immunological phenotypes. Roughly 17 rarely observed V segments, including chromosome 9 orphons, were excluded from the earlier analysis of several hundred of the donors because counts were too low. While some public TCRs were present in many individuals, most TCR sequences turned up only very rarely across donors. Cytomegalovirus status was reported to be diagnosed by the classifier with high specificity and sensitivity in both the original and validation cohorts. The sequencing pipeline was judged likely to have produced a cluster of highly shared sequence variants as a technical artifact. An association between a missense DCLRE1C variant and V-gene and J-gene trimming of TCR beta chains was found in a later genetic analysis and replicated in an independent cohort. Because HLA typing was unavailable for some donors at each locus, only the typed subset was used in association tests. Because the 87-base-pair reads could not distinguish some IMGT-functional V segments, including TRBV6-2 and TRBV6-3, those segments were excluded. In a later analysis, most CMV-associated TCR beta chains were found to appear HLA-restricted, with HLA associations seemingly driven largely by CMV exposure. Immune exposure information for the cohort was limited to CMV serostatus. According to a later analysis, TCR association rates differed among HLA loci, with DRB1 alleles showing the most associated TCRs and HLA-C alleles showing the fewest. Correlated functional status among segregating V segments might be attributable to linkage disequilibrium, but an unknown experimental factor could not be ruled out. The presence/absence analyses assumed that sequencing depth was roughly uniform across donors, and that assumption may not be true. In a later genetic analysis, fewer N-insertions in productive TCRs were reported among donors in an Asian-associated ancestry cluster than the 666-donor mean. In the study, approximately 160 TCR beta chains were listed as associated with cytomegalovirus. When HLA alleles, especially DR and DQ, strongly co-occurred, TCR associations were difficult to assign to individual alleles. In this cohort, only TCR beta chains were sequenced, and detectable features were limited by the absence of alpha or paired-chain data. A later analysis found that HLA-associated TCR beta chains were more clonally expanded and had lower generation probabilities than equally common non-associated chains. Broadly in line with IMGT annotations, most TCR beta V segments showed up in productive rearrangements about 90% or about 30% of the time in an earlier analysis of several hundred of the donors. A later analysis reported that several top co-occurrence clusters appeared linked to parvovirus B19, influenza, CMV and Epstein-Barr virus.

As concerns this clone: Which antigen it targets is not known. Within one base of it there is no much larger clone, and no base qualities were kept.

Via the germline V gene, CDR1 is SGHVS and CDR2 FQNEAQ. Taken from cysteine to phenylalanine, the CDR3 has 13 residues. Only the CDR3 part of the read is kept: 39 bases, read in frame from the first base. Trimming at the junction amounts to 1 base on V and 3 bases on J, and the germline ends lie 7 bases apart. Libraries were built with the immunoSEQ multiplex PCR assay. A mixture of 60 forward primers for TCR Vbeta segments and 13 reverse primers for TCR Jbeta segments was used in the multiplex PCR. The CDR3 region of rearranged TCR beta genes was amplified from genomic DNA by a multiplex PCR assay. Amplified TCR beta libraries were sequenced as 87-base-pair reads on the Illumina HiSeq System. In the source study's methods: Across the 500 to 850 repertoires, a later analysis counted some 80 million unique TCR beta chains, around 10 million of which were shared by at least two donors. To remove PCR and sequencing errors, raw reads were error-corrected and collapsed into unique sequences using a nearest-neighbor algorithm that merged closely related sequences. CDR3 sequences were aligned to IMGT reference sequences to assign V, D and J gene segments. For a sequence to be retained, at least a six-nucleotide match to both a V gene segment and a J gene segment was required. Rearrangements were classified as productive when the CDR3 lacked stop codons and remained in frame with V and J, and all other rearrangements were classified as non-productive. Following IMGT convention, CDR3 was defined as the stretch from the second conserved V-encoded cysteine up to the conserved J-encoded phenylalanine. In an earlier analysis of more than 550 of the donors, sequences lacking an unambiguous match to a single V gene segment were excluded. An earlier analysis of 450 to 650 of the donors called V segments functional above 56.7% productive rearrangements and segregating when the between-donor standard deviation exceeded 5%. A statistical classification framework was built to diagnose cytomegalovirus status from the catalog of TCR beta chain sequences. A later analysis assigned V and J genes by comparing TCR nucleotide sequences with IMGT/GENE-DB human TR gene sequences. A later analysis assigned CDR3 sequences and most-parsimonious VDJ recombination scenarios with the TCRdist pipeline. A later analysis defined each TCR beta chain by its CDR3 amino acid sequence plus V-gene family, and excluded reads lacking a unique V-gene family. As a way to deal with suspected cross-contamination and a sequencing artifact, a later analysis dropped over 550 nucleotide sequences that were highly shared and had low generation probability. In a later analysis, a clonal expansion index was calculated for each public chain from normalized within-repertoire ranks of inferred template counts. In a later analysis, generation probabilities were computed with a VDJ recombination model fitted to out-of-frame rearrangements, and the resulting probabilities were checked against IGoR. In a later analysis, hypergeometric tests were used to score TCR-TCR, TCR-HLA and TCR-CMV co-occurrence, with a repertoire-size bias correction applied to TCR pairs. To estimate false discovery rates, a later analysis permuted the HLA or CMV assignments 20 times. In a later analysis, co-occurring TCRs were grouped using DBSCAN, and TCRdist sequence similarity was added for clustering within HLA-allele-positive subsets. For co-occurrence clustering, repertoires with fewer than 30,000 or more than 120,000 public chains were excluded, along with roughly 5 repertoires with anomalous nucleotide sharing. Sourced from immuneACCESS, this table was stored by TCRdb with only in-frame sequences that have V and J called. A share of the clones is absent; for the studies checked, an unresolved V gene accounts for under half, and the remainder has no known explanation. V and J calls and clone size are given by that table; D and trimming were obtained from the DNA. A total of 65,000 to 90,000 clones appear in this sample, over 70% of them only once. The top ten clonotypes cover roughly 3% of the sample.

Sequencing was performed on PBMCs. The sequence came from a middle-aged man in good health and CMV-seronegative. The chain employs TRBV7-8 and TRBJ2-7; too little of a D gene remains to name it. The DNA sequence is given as TGTGCCAGCAGCTTAGTGCAGAACTACGAGCAGTACTTC. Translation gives CASSLVQNYEQYF.